This section outlines one TCR beta chain sequence together with its context. Its target is unknown. Genes here carry mouse names. The read ends 3 residues early relative to the CDR3; the germline J gene fills the gap. Additional DNA sequences in this sample encode the identical CDR3. A sort of pooled cutaneous lymph node cells used CD4, CD8alpha, NKG2D, NKG2ACE and other stains. These data belong to a study of CD8+ T cells in alopecia areata. In the study overall: Female roughly 6-10-week-old C3H/HeJ recipients received skin from 6-12-month-old C3H/HeJ graft donors with spontaneous alopecia.

RNA extraction was followed by reverse transcription into cDNA, which acted as the sequencing template. Only in-frame clones appear in the TCRdb table, and some are missing; sequencing was by immunoSEQ multiplex PCR. This sample has approximately 300,000 clones and no singletons, with 0.9% to 1.5% in the ten largest. CDR3 length: 14 residues. The germline V gene encodes CDR1 NSHNY and CDR2 SYGAGN. V lost 5 bases, J lost 3 bases, and 9 bases lay in between. The study, taken as a whole, reports: Among the cells sequenced in scalp samples are also the resident alphabeta T cells of normal skin. The study found TCR sharing across patients less clear than in mice, possibly for HLA reasons. Greater clonality was observed in lesional scalp samples, especially alopecia totalis/universalis, versus normal scalp.

The specimen was CD4+ T cells sorted from a lymph node. The sequence derives from a C3H/HeJ mouse with alopecia areata. Strain MHC haplotype: H2-k. The V call is TRBV13-1, the J call TRBJ1-6; possibly TRBD1 for D (6 bases). TRBJ1-6 is given ORF status, its function remaining uncertain. The sequenced part of the CDR3 DNA is TGTGCCAGCAGCAGGGACAACTATAATTCGCCC. Protein product: CASSRDNYNSP. The CDR3 reads in full as CASSRDNYNSPLYF.